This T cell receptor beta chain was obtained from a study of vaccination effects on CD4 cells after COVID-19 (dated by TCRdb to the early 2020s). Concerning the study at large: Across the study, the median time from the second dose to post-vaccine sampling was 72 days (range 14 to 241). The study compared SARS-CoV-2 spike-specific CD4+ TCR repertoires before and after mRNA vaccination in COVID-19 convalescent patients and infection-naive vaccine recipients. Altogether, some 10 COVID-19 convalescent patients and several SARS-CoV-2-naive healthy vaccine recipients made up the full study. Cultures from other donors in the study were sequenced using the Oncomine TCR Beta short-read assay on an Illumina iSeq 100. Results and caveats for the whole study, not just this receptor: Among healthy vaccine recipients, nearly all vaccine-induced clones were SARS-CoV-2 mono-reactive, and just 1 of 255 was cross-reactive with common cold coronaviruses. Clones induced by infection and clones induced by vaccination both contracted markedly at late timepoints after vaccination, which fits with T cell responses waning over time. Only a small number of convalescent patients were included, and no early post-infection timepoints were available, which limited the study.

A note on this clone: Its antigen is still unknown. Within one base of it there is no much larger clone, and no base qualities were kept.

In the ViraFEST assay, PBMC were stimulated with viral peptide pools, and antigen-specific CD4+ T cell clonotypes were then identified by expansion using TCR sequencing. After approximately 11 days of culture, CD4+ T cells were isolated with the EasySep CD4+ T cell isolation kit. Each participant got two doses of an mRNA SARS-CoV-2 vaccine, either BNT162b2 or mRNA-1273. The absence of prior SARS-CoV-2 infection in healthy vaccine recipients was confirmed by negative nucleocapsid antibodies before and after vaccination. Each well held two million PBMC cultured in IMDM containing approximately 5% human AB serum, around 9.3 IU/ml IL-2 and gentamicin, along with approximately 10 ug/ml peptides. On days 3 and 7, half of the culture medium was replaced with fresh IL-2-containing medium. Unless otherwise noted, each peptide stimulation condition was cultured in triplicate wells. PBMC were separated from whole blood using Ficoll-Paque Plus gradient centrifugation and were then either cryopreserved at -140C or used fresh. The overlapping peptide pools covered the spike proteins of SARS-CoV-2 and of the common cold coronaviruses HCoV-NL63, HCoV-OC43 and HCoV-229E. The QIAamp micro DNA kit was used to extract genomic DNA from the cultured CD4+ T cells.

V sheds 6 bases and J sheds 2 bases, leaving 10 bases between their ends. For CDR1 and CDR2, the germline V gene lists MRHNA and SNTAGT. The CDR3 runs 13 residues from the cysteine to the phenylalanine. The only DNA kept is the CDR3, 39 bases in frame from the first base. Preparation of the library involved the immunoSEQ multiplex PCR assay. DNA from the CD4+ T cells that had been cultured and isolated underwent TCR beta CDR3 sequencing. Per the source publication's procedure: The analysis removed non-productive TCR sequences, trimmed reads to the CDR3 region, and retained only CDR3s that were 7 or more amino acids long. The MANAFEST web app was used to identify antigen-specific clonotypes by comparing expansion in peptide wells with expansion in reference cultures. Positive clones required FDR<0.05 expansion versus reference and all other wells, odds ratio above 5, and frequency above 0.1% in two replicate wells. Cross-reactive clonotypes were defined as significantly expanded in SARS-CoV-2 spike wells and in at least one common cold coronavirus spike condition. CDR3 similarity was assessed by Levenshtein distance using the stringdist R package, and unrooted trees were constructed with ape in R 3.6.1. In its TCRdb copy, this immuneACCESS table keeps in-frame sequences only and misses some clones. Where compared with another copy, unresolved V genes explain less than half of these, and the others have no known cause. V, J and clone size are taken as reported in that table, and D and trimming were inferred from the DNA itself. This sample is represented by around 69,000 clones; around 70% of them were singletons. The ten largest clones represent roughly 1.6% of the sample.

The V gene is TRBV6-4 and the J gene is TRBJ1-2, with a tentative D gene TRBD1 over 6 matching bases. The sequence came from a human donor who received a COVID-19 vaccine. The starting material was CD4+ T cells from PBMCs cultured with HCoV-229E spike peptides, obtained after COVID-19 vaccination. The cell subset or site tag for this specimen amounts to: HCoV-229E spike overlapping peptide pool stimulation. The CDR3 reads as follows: CASSPTGNYGYTF. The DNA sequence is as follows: TGTGCCAGCAGCCCCACAGGGAACTATGGCTACACCTTC.